A single T cell receptor (beta chain) is shown here with its context. The antigen is unknown. Germline CDR1 SEHNR, CDR2 FQNEAQ (reference sequence). CDR3 length: 16 residues. The V end was cut by 5 bases, the J end by 6 bases, with 20 bases between. The method was immunoSEQ multiplex PCR; TCRdb's version includes in-frame clones alone and lacks a portion of them. The sample yields approximately 73,000 clones, more than 85% seen once. The data belong to a study of PD-1 blockade in classical Hodgkin lymphoma. About the study: The nivolumab dose that patients received was 3 mg/kg, given intravenously every 2 weeks.

Every patient had relapsed following autologous stem cell transplantation, and cohorts differed in brentuximab vedotin exposure. Overall study findings and caveats: Differences between repertoires have undefined causes, possibly disease activity or prior therapy. The diversity seen at baseline in complete responders resembled that of newly diagnosed patients.

This material consisted of peripheral blood mononuclear cells (PBMCs), taken at baseline. The receptor's source is a human donor with classical Hodgkin lymphoma. V and J are TRBV7-9 and TRBJ2-4, with a possible D match to TRBD1 (6 bases). The CDR3 reads CASSQDLRGSGNIQYF. DNA of the CDR3: TGTGCCAGCAGCCAGGACCTTAGGGGGTCGGGAAACATTCAGTACTTC.